A single sample gave rise to the 11 T cell receptor beta chains below, sequenced in a study of cytomegalovirus exposure and HLA in healthy donors (dated by TCRdb to 2015 to 2018). Library preparation was by the immunoSEQ multiplex PCR assay. For the multiplex PCR, a mixture combining 60 forward primers for TCR Vbeta segments and 13 reverse primers for TCR Jbeta segments was used. TCRdb holds this immuneACCESS table with in-frame rearrangements only. Some clones are missing; in checked studies, unresolved V genes explain under half, and the rest has no known cause. Here the sample has 70,000 to 100,000 clones; 80% occur a single time. The ten largest clones take up about a third of the sample. Material for sequencing was PBMCs. These receptors were obtained from a man over 45 in good health and CMV-seropositive.

The chain couples TRBV11-2 to TRBJ2-1, with 8 positions matching TRBD2. The germline CDR1 and CDR2 sequences are SGHAT and FQNNGV. The CDR3 extends over 15 amino acids. V gave up 0 bases and J gave up 3 bases; unmatched junction bases: 1. DNA for the CDR3: TGTGCCAGCAGCTTAGAAGCGGGAGACTACAATGAGCAGTTCTTC. Protein product: CASSLEAGDYNEQFF.

This rearrangement joins TRBV5-1 to TRBJ2-7; D is possibly TRBD1 (6 bases). Trimming took off 4 bases at V and 2 bases at J, with 13 bases between the two ends. CDR1 SGHRS and CDR2 YFSETQ come from the germline V gene. The CDR3 covers 14 residues. CDR3 in amino acids: CASSPVTGTYEQYF. CDR3 nucleotides: TGCGCCAGCAGCCCAGTGACAGGTACCTACGAGCAGTACTTC.

This clone was detected only once. The chain couples TRBV5-1 to TRBJ1-6; 7 nucleotides align to TRBD1. This CDR3 has 16 amino acids. V shed 4 bases, J shed 5 bases, and the junction held 9 bases outside the gene matches. Looked up from germline, CDR1 is SGHRS and CDR2 is YFSETQ. The CDR3 here is CASSVTTGPDNSPLHF. The DNA for the CDR3 is TGCGCCAGCAGCGTAACGACAGGGCCGGATAATTCACCCCTCCACTTT.

Here the CDR3 reads CASRTGGSSGELFF. For the CDR3, the DNA is TGTGCCAGCAGGACGGGAGGGTCGTCCGGGGAGCTGTTTTTT. The chain couples TRBV6-6 to TRBJ2-2; 8 bases line up with TRBD2. J lost 6 bases, V lost 6 bases, and 6 bases had no gene match. The CDR3 contains 14 residues. The germline V gene has CDR1 MNHNY and CDR2 SVGAGI (reference sequence).

The genes are TRBV2 and TRBJ1-1; D unresolved. V lost 1 base to trimming and J lost 1 base, with 4 bases between them. The CDR3 is 13 amino acids. The germline V gene has CDR1 SNHLY and CDR2 FYNNEI. This CDR3 reads CASSEGANTEAFF. The CDR3 DNA follows: TGTGCCAGCAGTGAAGGAGCGAACACTGAAGCTTTCTTT. Complete variable domain (other parts from reference TRBV2 and TRBJ1-1): EPEVTQTPSHQVTQMGQEVILRCVPISNHLYFYWYRQILGQKVEFLVSFYNNEISEKSEIFDDQFSVERPDGSNFTLKIRSTKLEDSAMYFCASSEGANTEAFFGQGTRLTVV.

The chain couples TRBV6-5 to TRBJ2-5; possibly TRBD2 for D (5 bases). The CDR3 has 16 residues. CDR1 and CDR2 from the germline V gene are MNHEY and SVGAGI. V dropped 0 bases and J dropped 1 base, with 12 bases sitting between them. In nucleotides, the CDR3 is TGTGCCAGCAGTTACTCGGGCCCCGGGGTCCAAGAGACCCAGTACTTC. Its translation is CASSYSGPGVQETQYF.

The chain couples TRBV29-1 to TRBJ1-4, with 7 bases identical to TRBD1. CDR1 is SQVTM and CDR2 is ANQGSEA in the germline V gene. This CDR3 contains 14 residues. The V segment lost 7 bases and the J segment 6 bases; nucleotides outside the gene matches: 11. Here the CDR3 reads CSAAPGGPDEKLFF. The CDR3 region has the DNA TGCAGCGCGGCCCCAGGGGGTCCGGATGAAAAACTGTTTTTT.

This chain uses TRBV18 with TRBJ1-3, with D possibly matching TRBD1 (5 bases). The CDR3 length is 17 residues. The V end lost 3 bases, the J end lost 2 bases, and 17 bases lay between the germline ends. Germline-derived CDR1 and CDR2 are KGHSH and LQKENI. The CDR3 DNA is TGTGCCAGCTCACCGTGGACAATGGGGGGTCCTGGAAACACCATATATTTT. Its protein is CASSPWTMGGPGNTIYF.

The gene calls are TRBV30 and TRBJ2-7; 10 bases are shared with TRBD1. Germline CDR1 GTSNPN, CDR2 SVGIG (reference sequence). Trimming cost V 3 bases and J 0 bases; bases outside gene matches: 2. CDR3 length equals 14 residues. CDR3: CAWSRDRGSYEQYF. The CDR3 nucleotides read TGTGCCTGGAGCCGGGACAGGGGCTCCTACGAGCAGTACTTC.

The chain employs TRBV30 and TRBJ1-4, with unresolved D. The V gene lost 1 base and the J gene lost 6 bases, with 6 bases spanning the gap. The germline CDR1 and CDR2 sequences are GTSNPN and SVGIG (reference sequence). There are 12 residues in the CDR3. The CDR3 is CAWSAGYEKLFF. The CDR3 DNA sequence: TGTGCCTGGAGTGCGGGTTATGAAAAACTGTTTTTT.

This CDR3 reads CASSPLDRGEQYF. DNA for the CDR3: TGTGCCAGCAGCCCTCTGGATAGAGGCGAGCAGTACTTC. V is TRBV7-2 and J is TRBJ2-7, with D unclear. Germline lookup yields CDR1 SGHTA and CDR2 FQGNSA. The CDR3 is made up of 13 amino acids. Trimming took 5 bases from V and 6 from J, leaving 14 bases between them.